The TCR beta chain described here comes from a study of Ad26.COV2.S vaccination and SARS-CoV-2 variants. Across the study: A participant enrolled in the COV1001 Ad26.COV2.S trial arm provided the sample. Study observations and caveats: Vaccine recipients posted higher spike-specific TCR breadth than their placebo counterparts.

The repertoire was sequenced with immunoSEQ multiplex PCR; TCRdb's copy has only in-frame clones and lacks some. Here the sample spans 360,000 or so clones, around 91% being singletons. The treatment is: around 19 received Ad26.COV2.S at low or high dose, single or two shots; 5 received placebo; per-sample allocation not given. The study sampled participants on day 63 after the first vaccine or placebo injection. Whoever gave the sample was an adult aged 18-55 years in Boston. This CDR3 has 15 amino acids. Trimming took 3 bases from V and 4 from J; bases not matched to a gene: 10. Looked up from germline, CDR1 is GTSNPN and CDR2 is SVGIG (reference sequence). About this clone itself: Its antigen is unknown.

The source is a person between 18 and 60 years old who received the Ad26.COV2.S COVID-19 vaccine or a placebo. The source was peripheral blood, collected in a trial of Ad26.COV2.S vaccine versus placebo. V usage is TRBV30 and J usage is TRBJ2-7; TRBD2 aligns across 9 bases. The CDR3: CAWRVAGVGTYEQYF. CDR3 DNA: TGTGCCTGGAGGGTAGCGGGAGTGGGAACATACGAGCAGTACTTC.